A selection of T cell receptor beta chains follows, all from one sample in a study of regulatory T cells in long-lasting Graves disease. Via MiXCR, TCRdb re-called the multiplex PCR reads, giving one row per CDR3 protein. Among 300,000 or so distinct CDR3 sequences listed, roughly a fifth were seen once. This sample comprised peripheral blood mononuclear cells (PBMCs), obtained when the disease was refractory, from a patient treated with antithyroid drugs. The receptors were gathered from a female donor with Graves disease. Both conserved end residues are trimmed from each CDR3. The order of the fields is D gene, V gene, CDR3 length, CDR3 protein. A D gene is named only where the DNA matches it firmly.

d_gene: .; v_gene: TRBV5-6; len: 12; CDR3aa: ASSFRDIQETQY
d_gene: .; v_gene: TRBV7-2; len: 11; CDR3aa: ASSRTMKETQY
d_gene: TRBD1; v_gene: TRBV4-2; len: 14; CDR3aa: ASSQDPGQGVFGYT
d_gene: .; v_gene: TRBV2; len: 15; CDR3aa: ASGRGLRDFRTDTQY
d_gene: TRBD2; v_gene: TRBV27; len: 14; CDR3aa: ASSPSGKANTGELF
d_gene: .; v_gene: TRBV11-2; len: 13; CDR3aa: ASSLTKGLAETQY
d_gene: .; v_gene: TRBV28; len: 8; CDR3aa: ASSSVAVV
d_gene: .; v_gene: TRBV30; len: 11; CDR3aa: AWSPGVNQPQH
d_gene: .; v_gene: TRBV4-1; len: 11; CDR3aa: ASSPGFPYEQY
d_gene: .; v_gene: TRBV6-1; len: 11; CDR3aa: ASSPHSTYEQY
d_gene: .; v_gene: TRBV18; len: 12; CDR3aa: ASSPESRVYGYT
d_gene: TRBD1; v_gene: TRBV7-2; len: 13; CDR3aa: ASRKTGGASYEQY
d_gene: .; v_gene: TRBV4-1; len: 12; CDR3aa: ASSQREPFYEQY
d_gene: TRBD2; v_gene: TRBV20-1; len: 14; CDR3aa: SATQGTSGRSYEQY
d_gene: .; v_gene: TRBV19; len: 11; CDR3aa: ASSRRESETQY
d_gene: .; v_gene: TRBV11-3; len: 16; CDR3aa: ASSHWSGGRSSSYEQY
d_gene: .; v_gene: TRBV20-1; len: 9; CDR3aa: SAPTYNEQF
d_gene: .; v_gene: TRBV5-1; len: 16; CDR3aa: ASSLDPQGGVRNSPLH
d_gene: .; v_gene: TRBV6-1; len: 14; CDR3aa: ASSSGPGVRMEKLF
d_gene: .; v_gene: TRBV6-1; len: 10; CDR3aa: ASSHTGKGIV
d_gene: .; v_gene: TRBV4-1; len: 12; CDR3aa: ASSQDPSPYGYT
d_gene: .; v_gene: TRBV6-2/TRBV6-3; len: 15; CDR3aa: ASSESGTQLAKNIQY
d_gene: .; v_gene: TRBV6-1; len: 11; CDR3aa: ASQKFSNQPQH
d_gene: TRBD1; v_gene: TRBV29-1; len: 15; CDR3aa: SVCSRDRGIGNQPQH
d_gene: TRBD2; v_gene: TRBV28; len: 13; CDR3aa: ASTGGGLTRETQY
d_gene: .; v_gene: TRBV11-1; len: 13; CDR3aa: ASSLDGSFQETQY
d_gene: .; v_gene: TRBV24-1; len: 12; CDR3aa: ATSGTGSNYGYT
d_gene: .; v_gene: TRBV27; len: 14; CDR3aa: ASSLLGGVSNQPQH
d_gene: .; v_gene: TRBV27; len: 9; CDR3aa: ASSFEIEQY
d_gene: .; v_gene: TRBV20-1; len: 14; CDR3aa: SARRTRDYVGTEAF
d_gene: .; v_gene: TRBV30; len: 12; CDR3aa: AWSVKISGYEQY
d_gene: .; v_gene: TRBV18; len: 12; CDR3aa: ASSSTDGYQPQH
d_gene: .; v_gene: TRBV5-4; len: 12; CDR3aa: ASSSFTGTYGYT
d_gene: .; v_gene: TRBV7-9; len: 15; CDR3aa: ASSLPLTGVGTGELF
d_gene: TRBD1; v_gene: TRBV20-1; len: 12; CDR3aa: SARGDRGSYEQY
d_gene: .; v_gene: TRBV3-1; len: 12; CDR3aa: ASSQEVGQETQY
d_gene: TRBD1; v_gene: TRBV5-5; len: 13; CDR3aa: ASSFGTGGSETQY
d_gene: .; v_gene: TRBV4-2; len: 11; CDR3aa: ASSQDRNYEQY
d_gene: .; v_gene: TRBV20-1; len: 11; CDR3aa: SARGGNNQPQH
d_gene: .; v_gene: TRBV12-3/TRBV12-4; len: 12; CDR3aa: ASSLSGAKYEQY
d_gene: .; v_gene: TRBV7-9; len: 11; CDR3aa: ASSRGRNTEAF
d_gene: TRBD1; v_gene: TRBV25-1; len: 15; CDR3aa: ASSEYGRTGYTGELF
d_gene: TRBD2; v_gene: TRBV28; len: 13; CDR3aa: ASSSRLALTGELF
d_gene: TRBD1; v_gene: TRBV11-2; len: 12; CDR3aa: ASSQQGRGNTIY
d_gene: .; v_gene: TRBV10-3; len: 12; CDR3aa: AISESGLKETQY
d_gene: .; v_gene: TRBV5-1; len: 13; CDR3aa: ASSLDRVHQETQY
d_gene: .; v_gene: TRBV29-1; len: 10; CDR3aa: SVAGDNEKLF
d_gene: .; v_gene: TRBV19; len: 13; CDR3aa: ASSIRGADNSPLH
d_gene: .; v_gene: TRBV5-1; len: 10; CDR3aa: ASSYPSDEQF
d_gene: .; v_gene: TRBV7-2; len: 11; CDR3aa: ATSFQPGETQY
d_gene: .; v_gene: TRBV13; len: 15; CDR3aa: ASSLVGRGGGNQPQH
d_gene: .; v_gene: TRBV4-1; len: 13; CDR3aa: ASSQQPQVPGELF
d_gene: .; v_gene: TRBV28; len: 14; CDR3aa: ASSLGRLQGISPLH
d_gene: .; v_gene: TRBV20-1; len: 11; CDR3aa: SAFSWGYREQY
d_gene: .; v_gene: TRBV20-1; len: 13; CDR3aa: SARPREGTYQPQH